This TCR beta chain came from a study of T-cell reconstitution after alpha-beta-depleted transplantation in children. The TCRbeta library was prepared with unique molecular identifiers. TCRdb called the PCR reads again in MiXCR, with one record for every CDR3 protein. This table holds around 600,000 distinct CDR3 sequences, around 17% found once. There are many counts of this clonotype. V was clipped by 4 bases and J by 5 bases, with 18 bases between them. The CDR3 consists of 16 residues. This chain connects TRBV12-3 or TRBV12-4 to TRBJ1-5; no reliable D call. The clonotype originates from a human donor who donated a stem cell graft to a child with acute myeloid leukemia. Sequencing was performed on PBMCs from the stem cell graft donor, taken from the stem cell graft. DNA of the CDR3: TGTGCCAGCAGTTGGATGGAGGGTCGTGGACATCAGCCCCAGCATTTT. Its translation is CASSWMEGRGHQPQHF.